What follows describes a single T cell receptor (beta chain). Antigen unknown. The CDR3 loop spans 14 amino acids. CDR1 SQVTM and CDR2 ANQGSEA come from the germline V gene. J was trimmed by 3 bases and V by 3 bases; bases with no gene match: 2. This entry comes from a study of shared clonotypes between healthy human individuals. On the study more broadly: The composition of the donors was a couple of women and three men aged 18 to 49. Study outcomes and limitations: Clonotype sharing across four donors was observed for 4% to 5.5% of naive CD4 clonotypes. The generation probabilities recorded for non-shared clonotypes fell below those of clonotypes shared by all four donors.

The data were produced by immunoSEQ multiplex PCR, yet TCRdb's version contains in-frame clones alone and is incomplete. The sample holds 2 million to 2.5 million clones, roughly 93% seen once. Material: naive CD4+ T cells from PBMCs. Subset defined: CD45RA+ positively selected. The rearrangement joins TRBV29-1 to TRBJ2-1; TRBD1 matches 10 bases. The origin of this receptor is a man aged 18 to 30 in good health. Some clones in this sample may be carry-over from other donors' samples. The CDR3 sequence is CSVDGDRGYNEQFF. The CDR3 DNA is TGCAGCGTTGATGGGGACAGGGGCTACAATGAGCAGTTCTTC.